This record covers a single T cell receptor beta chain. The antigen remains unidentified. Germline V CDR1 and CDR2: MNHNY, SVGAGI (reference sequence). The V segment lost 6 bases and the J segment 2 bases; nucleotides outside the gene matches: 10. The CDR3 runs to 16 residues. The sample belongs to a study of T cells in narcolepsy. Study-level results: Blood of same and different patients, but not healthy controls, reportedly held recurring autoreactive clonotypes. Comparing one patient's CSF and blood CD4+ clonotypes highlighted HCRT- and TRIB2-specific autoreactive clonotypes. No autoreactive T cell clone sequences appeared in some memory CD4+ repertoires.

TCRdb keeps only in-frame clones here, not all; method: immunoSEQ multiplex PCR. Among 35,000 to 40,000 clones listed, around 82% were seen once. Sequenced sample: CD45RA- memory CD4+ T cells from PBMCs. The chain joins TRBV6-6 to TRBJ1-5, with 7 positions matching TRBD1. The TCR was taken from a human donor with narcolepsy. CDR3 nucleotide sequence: TGTGCCAGCAGCCCCCAAGACAGGGTGCGCAATCAGCCCCAGCATTTT. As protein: CASSPQDRVRNQPQHF.